A selection of T cell receptor beta chains follows, all from one sample in a study of CD8+ T cells in alopecia areata. This table comes from immunoSEQ multiplex PCR, and its TCRdb copy is limited to in-frame clones, with some not included. The table records roughly 200,000 clones, more than 55% of them present only once. The sequencing used CD4+ T cells sorted from blood, collected at week 4, from a patient treated with tofacitinib. The receptors were gathered from a human donor with alopecia areata. Each CDR3 is given with its conserved first and last residue. The D gene is left open where the match is weak. Clone size is shown for a subset of rows, as once, few, many or a class of expanded clone.

D gene,clone size,J gene,V gene,CDR3 protein,CDR3 DNA
NA,NA,TRBJ1-1,TRBV18,CASSQGPGDTEAFF,TGTGCCAGCTCACAAGGGCCGGGTGACACTGAAGCTTTCTTT
TRBD2,NA,TRBJ2-1,TRBV27,CASSPRTSGGVGRGNEQFF,TGTGCCAGCAGTCCCCGGACTAGCGGGGGAGTGGGACGAGGCAATGAGCAGTTCTTC
NA,NA,TRBJ2-7,TRBV28,CASSLRAPQYF,TGTGCCAGCAGTTTAAGGGCCCCGCAGTACTTC
NA,NA,TRBJ2-7,TRBV5-4,CASSLAGRVYEQYF,TGTGCCAGCAGCTTGGCCGGCAGGGTCTACGAGCAGTACTTC
NA,NA,TRBJ2-2,TRBV2,CASSEDGINTGELFF,TGTGCCAGCAGCGAAGACGGAATTAACACCGGGGAGCTGTTTTTT
TRBD1,NA,TRBJ1-5,TRBV30,CAWRTAGGGNQPQHF,TGTGCCTGGAGGACGGCAGGGGGCGGAAATCAGCCCCAGCATTTT
NA,NA,TRBJ2-4,TRBV6-5,CASSYEQKNIQYF,TGTGCCAGCAGTTACGAACAGAAAAACATTCAGTACTTC
NA,few,TRBJ1-1,TRBV29-1,CSVGQHTEAFF,TGCAGCGTTGGACAGCACACTGAAGCTTTCTTT
NA,NA,TRBJ1-1,TRBV5-1,CASSLDGYMNTEAFF,TGCGCCAGCAGCTTGGACGGCTACATGAACACTGAAGCTTTCTTT
NA,NA,TRBJ2-1,TRBV15,CATSRDDGVLSYNEQFF,TGTGCCACCAGCAGAGATGATGGGGTACTCTCCTACAATGAGCAGTTCTTC
NA,NA,TRBJ2-4,TRBV28,CASSTDKGNIQYF,TGTGCCAGCAGCACCGACAAGGGAAACATTCAGTACTTC
TRBD1,few,TRBJ1-2,TRBV30,CACQGAYYGYTF,TGTGCCTGTCAGGGGGCGTACTATGGCTACACCTTC
NA,NA,TRBJ1-1,TRBV6-5,CASRLDTWNTEAFF,TGTGCCAGCAGACTTGACACTTGGAACACTGAAGCTTTCTTT
NA,NA,TRBJ2-1,TRBV30,CAWSVLDGNEQFF,TGTGCCTGGAGTGTCCTCGATGGCAATGAGCAGTTCTTC
TRBD1,NA,TRBJ2-1,TRBV30,CAWSRGSEQFF,TGTGCCTGGAGCAGGGGGAGTGAGCAGTTCTTC
NA,NA,TRBJ2-2,TRBV29-1,CSVEGGQTGELFF,TGCAGCGTTGAGGGCGGGCAAACCGGGGAGCTGTTTTTT
NA,NA,TRBJ2-7,TRBV29-1,CSVTGPAPHEQYF,TGCAGCGTTACGGGCCCCGCGCCCCACGAGCAGTACTTC
NA,NA,TRBJ1-1,TRBV30,CAWSVRLEDNTEAFF,TGTGCCTGGAGTGTACGGTTAGAGGATAACACTGAAGCTTTCTTT
NA,once,TRBJ2-7,TRBV4-3,CASSPSGSGSDSYEQYF,TGCGCCAGCAGCCCCTCGGGGTCAGGGTCCGACTCCTACGAGCAGTACTTC
NA,NA,TRBJ2-7,TRBV29-1,CSVDDQGEYEQYF,TGCAGCGTTGACGACCAAGGGGAATACGAGCAGTACTTC
NA,NA,TRBJ2-7,TRBV5-1,CASSLDGSSYEQYF,TGCGCCAGCAGCTTGGACGGTTCCTCCTACGAGCAGTACTTC
TRBD1,NA,TRBJ1-2,TRBV30,CAWRDSLNYGYTF,TGTGCCTGGCGGGACAGCCTTAACTATGGCTACACCTTC
TRBD1,few,TRBJ1-5,TRBV19,CASTLGQGNQPQHF,TGTGCCAGTACCCTGGGACAGGGGAATCAGCCCCAGCATTTT
NA,NA,TRBJ2-1,TRBV5-1,CASSSLDRAYNEQFF,TGCGCCAGCAGTTCACTAGATCGTGCCTACAATGAGCAGTTCTTC
NA,NA,TRBJ2-3,TRBV6-6,CASGTVSTDTQYF,TGTGCCAGCGGGACGGTGAGCACAGATACGCAGTATTTT